Below, 28 T cell receptor beta chains from the same sample are listed, as sequenced in a study of brain T cells in children with intractable seizures. Time point noted: blood from clinic visit 5 months post-surgery; TSC patient then seizure free. The method was immunoSEQ multiplex PCR; TCRdb's version includes in-frame clones alone and lacks a portion of them. This table holds around 340,000 clones, more than 85% found once. This material consisted of peripheral blood, taken about 5 months after surgery. The receptors shown here come from a boy under two years old with tuberous sclerosis and intractable seizures.

V and J are TRBV1 and TRBJ2-3; TRBD2 is the table's D call, not checked against the DNA. TRBV1 is labeled a pseudogene. The CDR3 is 13 residues long. The CDR3 loop reads CTSSQTSTDTQYF. In DNA, the CDR3 is TGCACCAGCAGCCAAACTAGCACAGATACGCAGTATTTT.

The chain couples TRBV3-1 (or the pseudogene TRBV3-2) to TRBJ1-1; 8 bases match TRBD1. V shed 4 bases, J shed 7 bases, and the junction held 8 bases outside the gene matches. The CDR3 consists of 14 residues. Germline assignment: CDR1 LGHDT and CDR2 YNNKEL (reference sequence). DNA for the CDR3: TGTGCCAGCAGCCCAAACGGACAGGGAGTTGAAGCTTTCTTT. As protein: CASSPNGQGVEAFF.

The chain links TRBV11-2 to TRBJ2-7; TRBD2 matches at 13 bases. Germline V lookup: CDR1 SGHAT, CDR2 FQNNGV. J lost 5 bases, V lost 2 bases, and 0 bases had no gene match. The CDR3 runs to 14 residues. This CDR3 is CASSLTSGRDEQYF. In nucleotides, the CDR3 is TGTGCCAGCAGCTTAACTAGCGGGAGGGACGAGCAGTACTTC. The whole variable domain, remainder taken from reference TRBV11-2 and TRBJ2-7, is EAGVAQSPRYKIIEKRQSVAFWCNPISGHATLYWYQQILGQGPKLLIQFQNNGVVDDSQLPKDRFSAERLKGVDSTLKIQPAKLEDSAVYLCASSLTSGRDEQYFGPGTRLTVT.

V and J are TRBV29-1 and TRBJ1-2; weak D call: TRBD1 (6 bases). Germline V gene data show CDR1 as SQVTM and CDR2 as ANQGSEA. The CDR3 is 11 residues long. The V end lost 7 bases, the J end lost 4 bases, and 10 bases lay between the germline ends. Written as DNA, the CDR3 is TGCAGCGGGCGAGGGGGCTATGGCTACACCTTC. It is translated as CSGRGGYGYTF.

The chain joins TRBV27 to TRBJ1-5, with a possible D match to TRBD1 (5 bases). The germline gives CDR1 MNHEY, CDR2 SMNVEV (reference sequence). Trimming pared 2 bases from V and 4 bases from J, leaving 12 bases between. The CDR3 sequence is 15 residues long. This CDR3 is CASSLQGTWNQPQHF. The CDR3 region has the DNA TGTGCCAGCAGTTTACAGGGCACCTGGAATCAGCCCCAGCATTTT.

This clone showed up just a few times. The chain recombines TRBV6-5 with TRBJ2-7; possibly TRBD1 or TRBD2 for D (5 bases each). This CDR3 has 14 amino acids. Trimming pared 6 bases from V and 0 bases from J, leaving 12 bases between. Germline CDR1 is MNHEY and CDR2 is SVGAGI. The CDR3 spells CASRGTVSSYEQYF. CDR3 bases: TGTGCCAGCAGGGGGACGGTTAGCTCCTACGAGCAGTACTTC.

Note on this clone: This CDR3 is also generated by other DNA sequences in the sample. This chain uses TRBV7-9 with TRBJ1-1; 7 bases align to TRBD1. The CDR3 runs 11 residues. V lost 5 bases to trimming and J lost 8 bases; unmatched junction nucleotides: 2. Germline V CDR1 and CDR2: SEHNR, FQNEAQ (reference sequence). The DNA of the CDR3 is TGTGCCAGCAGCCTGACAGGGGAAGCTTTCTTT. Protein product: CASSLTGEAFF.

The rearrangement uses TRBV7-2 and TRBJ2-6; tentatively, D is TRBD2 (7 bases). This CDR3 has 17 residues. V was trimmed by 3 bases and J by 13 bases, leaving 25 bases between them. Germline V CDR1 and CDR2: SGHTA, FQGNSA. DNA of the CDR3: TGTGCCAGCAGCTTTATACGTACGGGGGGCCTGAACGGGGTCCTGACTTTC. Encoded protein: CASSFIRTGGLNGVLTF.

The genes are TRBV19 and TRBJ2-5, with a tentative D call TRBD2 (6 bases). The V and J ends lost 1 base and 2 bases respectively, with 11 bases between them. CDR1 and CDR2 from the germline V gene are LNHDA and SQIVND (reference sequence). This CDR3 is 15 amino acids long. The CDR3 DNA reads as TGTGCCAGTAGTATAGTTGGGGAGGTTCAAGAGACCCAGTACTTC. Encoded protein: CASSIVGEVQETQYF.

With regard to this clone: A junction boundary mismatches the germline segment, possibly from a read error. V and J are TRBV19 and TRBJ2-7, with D possibly matching TRBD1 (6 bases). Germline loops: CDR1 LNHDA, CDR2 SQIVND (reference sequence). The CDR3 extends over 14 amino acids. The CDR3 loop reads CASSGGPGTIRGHF. The CDR3 region has the DNA TGTGCCAGTAGTGGGGGCCCCGGGACCATAAGAGGGCACTTC.

The chain is built from TRBV11-2 and TRBJ2-7; 13 bases agree with TRBD2. Germline V gene lookup returns CDR1 SGHAT and CDR2 FQNNGV. The CDR3 has 15 residues. V trimming: 4 bases; J trimming: 3 bases; junction bases outside the gene matches: 3. Here the CDR3 reads CASSYGTSGVYEQYF. The CDR3 coding sequence is TGTGCCAGCAGCTACGGGACTAGCGGGGTCTACGAGCAGTACTTC.

The J gene is TRBJ1-1, the V gene TRBV3-1 (or the pseudogene TRBV3-2); the D gene is possibly TRBD1 (5 bases). The CDR3 is made up of 16 amino acids. CDR1 is LGHDT, CDR2 YNNKEL, per germline (reference sequence). The V gene lost 6 bases and the J gene lost 2 bases, with 19 bases spanning the gap. The CDR3 DNA reads as TGTGCCAGCAGTCCCAGGTGGGGGAGCTACAACACTGAAGCTTTCTTT. Translated: CASSPRWGSYNTEAFF.

This clone came up a few times. The rearrangement links TRBV6-5 to TRBJ2-7; D gene uncertain. The ends were cut back, 6 bases at V and 4 bases at J, with 10 bases in the middle. This CDR3 comprises 12 residues. The V gene's germline CDR1 is MNHEY and CDR2 SVGAGI. The CDR3: CASRGYHYEQYF. In DNA, the CDR3 is TGTGCCAGCAGGGGATATCATTACGAGCAGTACTTC.

The chain links TRBV5-6 to TRBJ1-2; 7 bases are a match to TRBD1. Germline V gene lookup returns CDR1 SGHDT and CDR2 YYEEEE. J gave up 7 bases and V 5 bases, and 17 bases lay outside the gene matches. This CDR3 has 16 residues. CDR3: CASSSYQYTGEAGYTF. Written as DNA, the CDR3 is TGTGCCAGCAGTTCTTACCAATATACAGGGGAAGCTGGCTACACCTTC.

This clone was detected only once. The chain joins TRBV24-1 to TRBJ1-1; D perhaps matches TRBD1 (5 bases). Germline lookup yields CDR1 KGHDR and CDR2 SFDVKD. The CDR3 is 15 residues long. The ends were cut back, 0 bases at V and 1 base at J, with 8 bases in the middle. The CDR3 protein is CATSDLKGENTEAFF. DNA for the CDR3: TGTGCCACCAGTGATTTGAAAGGGGAGAACACTGAAGCTTTCTTT.

The V call is TRBV19, the J call TRBJ1-1; D is ambiguous. Germline lookup yields CDR1 LNHDA and CDR2 SQIVND (reference sequence). Trimming took off 4 bases at V and 1 base at J, with 13 bases between the two ends. The CDR3 extends over 15 amino acids. CDR3 nucleotides: TGTGCCAGTAGTAGATCAGGACTCGAGAACACTGAAGCTTTCTTT. Its translation: CASSRSGLENTEAFF. Full variable domain (remainder filled in from reference TRBV19 and TRBJ1-1): DGGITQSPKYLFRKEGQNVTLSCEQNLNHDAMYWYRQDPGQGLRLIYYSQIVNDFQKGDIAEGYSVSREKKESFPLTVTSAQKNPTAFYLCASSRSGLENTEAFFGQGTRLTVV.

This sequence joins TRBV5-6 and TRBJ2-1; TRBD2 matches 12 bases. J gave up 5 bases and V 4 bases, and 4 bases lay outside the gene matches. The CDR3 totals 15 residues. Germline V gives CDR1 SGHDT, CDR2 YYEEEE. The CDR3 region has the DNA TGTGCCAGCAGCAACCTAGCGGGGGGGCACAATGAGCAGTTCTTC. Its protein is CASSNLAGGHNEQFF.

The chain uses TRBV5-1 and TRBJ2-3, with 10 nucleotides matching TRBD2. In germline, CDR1 is SGHRS, CDR2 YFSETQ. CDR3 size: 18 residues. Trimming at V came to 6 bases and at J to 0 bases, leaving 13 bases not matched to a gene. CDR3 sequence: CASTPTAGGQKSTDTQYF. CDR3 coding DNA: TGCGCCAGCACCCCCACAGCGGGGGGGCAAAAAAGCACAGATACGCAGTATTTT.

The chain couples TRBV5-6 to TRBJ2-3; D perhaps matches TRBD1 (5 bases). The germline V and J ends were trimmed by 0 bases and 5 bases, with 10 bases remaining between them. This CDR3 is built from 14 residues. Germline V gene data show CDR1 as SGHDT and CDR2 as YYEEEE. This CDR3 is CASSLEGWQDTQYF. The DNA of the CDR3 is TGTGCCAGCAGCTTGGAGGGGTGGCAAGATACGCAGTATTTT.

The chain couples TRBV24-1 to TRBJ1-4; 7 bases agree with TRBD1. This CDR3 is built from 15 residues. V lost 2 bases, J lost 7 bases, and 6 bases stayed unmatched. Germline loops: CDR1 KGHDR, CDR2 SFDVKD. The CDR3 loop is CATSDSGGLSEKLFF. The CDR3 DNA follows: TGTGCCACCAGTGATTCAGGGGGTCTTAGTGAAAAACTGTTTTTT.

The V call is TRBV10-3, the J call TRBJ1-2; D is unclear. From germline, CDR1 is ENHRY and CDR2 SYGVKD. V was clipped by 6 bases and J by 6 bases, with 8 bases between them. The CDR3 loop spans 11 amino acids. CDR3 loop: CAIRRVDGYTF. Written as DNA, the CDR3 is TGTGCCATCAGGAGGGTTGATGGCTACACCTTC.

This clone has only one observation. This chain uses TRBV11-2 with TRBJ1-5; 7 bases are shared with TRBD1. Germline loops: CDR1 SGHAT, CDR2 FQNNGV. The ends lost 5 bases at V and 4 bases at J; junction bases unmatched: 5. The CDR3 extends over 14 amino acids. CDR3 region: CASSAHRGNQPQHF. Written as DNA, the CDR3 is TGTGCCAGCAGCGCCCACAGGGGAAATCAGCCCCAGCATTTT.

This clone has just a few counts. This chain connects TRBV5-5 to TRBJ2-7, with 10 bases that match TRBD2. V lost 0 bases and J lost 3; bases outside the gene matches: 3. This CDR3 spans 15 amino acids. Looked up from germline, CDR1 is SGHKS and CDR2 is YYEKEE (reference sequence). The DNA for the CDR3 is TGTGCCAGCAGCTTGGCTAGCGGGAGAAACTACGAGCAGTACTTC. Translation: CASSLASGRNYEQYF.

The V gene is TRBV6-1, the J gene TRBJ2-3; D gene ambiguous. The CDR3 totals 10 residues. V was clipped by 3 bases and J by 8 bases, with 3 bases between them. Germline lookup yields CDR1 MNHNS and CDR2 SASEGT. The CDR3 region is CASSDGTQYF. CDR3 nucleotides: TGTGCCAGCAGTGATGGTACGCAGTATTTT.

This clone appeared a few times. This chain links TRBV30 with TRBJ1-2, with D possibly being TRBD1 (5 bases). The V end was cut by 5 bases, the J end by 3 bases, with 10 bases between. The CDR3 has 12 amino acids. Germline V gives CDR1 GTSNPN, CDR2 SVGIG (reference sequence). The CDR3 DNA reads as TGTGCCTGGGCTCAGGGTTACTATGGCTACACCTTC. Amino acids: CAWAQGYYGYTF. Using reference TRBV30 and TRBJ1-2 for the parts outside the CDR3, the full variable domain is SQTIHQWPATLVQPVGSPLSLECTVEGTSNPNLYWYRQAAGRGLQLLFYSVGIGQISSEVPQNLSASRPQDRQFILSSKKLLLSDSGFYLCAWAQGYYGYTFGSGTRLTVV.

The chain joins TRBV27 to TRBJ2-1; 9 nucleotides line up with TRBD2. Looked up from germline, CDR1 is MNHEY and CDR2 is SMNVEV (reference sequence). V trimming: 6 bases; J trimming: 9 bases; junction bases outside the gene matches: 33. This CDR3 is built from 22 residues. The CDR3 sequence: CASSPRGHRREGLGPPHREQFF. CDR3 in DNA: TGTGCCAGCAGCCCTCGGGGTCATAGGCGGGAGGGCCTGGGTCCCCCACATCGTGAGCAGTTCTTC.

The rearrangement joins TRBV7-6 to TRBJ2-7, with D possibly matching TRBD1 (6 bases). Deletions cut 5 bases from V and 3 bases from J, with 8 bases between. CDR1 SGHVS and CDR2 FNYEAQ come from the germline V gene. The CDR3 sequence is 12 residues long. Here the CDR3 reads CASSEQGYEQYF. As DNA, the CDR3 is TGTGCCAGCAGCGAACAGGGCTACGAGCAGTACTTC.

This chain joins TRBV2 and TRBJ2-1, with a weak D call TRBD2 (6 bases). The CDR3 sequence is 13 residues long. CDR1 is SNHLY, CDR2 FYNNEI, per germline. V was shortened by 4 bases and J by 9 bases, with 13 bases between the two germline ends. For the CDR3, the DNA is TGTGCCAGCAGTGCCGGGGGAGGCAGTGAGCAGTTCTTC. This gives the protein CASSAGGGSEQFF.